Reported below is one T cell receptor (beta chain). The data belong to a study of blood T cell repertoires in COVID-19. This CDR3 has 15 residues. Germline CDR1 is MDHEN and CDR2 is SYDVKM. Trimming removed 7 bases from V and 4 bases from J; junction bases left unmatched: 6. Produced via immunoSEQ multiplex PCR; TCRdb's table is partial and in-frame only. The profile shows approximately 250,000 clones, 88% of them singletons. This chain uses TRBV28 with TRBJ1-4; TRBD1 agrees at 10 bases. Sequencing was carried out using PBMCs or T cells enriched from blood (not recorded which). The sequence was collected from a woman between 55 and 75 years old in a cohort exposed to, infected with or recovered from COVID-19 (not recorded which). The CDR3 nucleotides read TGTGCCAGCATGAGACAGGGGGCCGGTAATGAAAAACTGTTTTTT. The encoded protein is CASMRQGAGNEKLFF.